Shown below are 5 T cell receptor beta chains from a single sample sequenced in a study of cytomegalovirus exposure and HLA in healthy donors. The PCR employed 60 Vbeta primers together with 13 Jbeta primers. The repertoire was sequenced with immunoSEQ multiplex PCR; TCRdb's copy has only in-frame clones and lacks some. The sample lists around 190,000 clones, 78% occurring once. The material sequenced was PBMCs. These receptor sequences come from a woman between 25 and 40 years old in good health and CMV-seropositive.

The V call is TRBV7-9, the J call TRBJ1-1, with D possibly matching TRBD1 (5 bases). Per germline, CDR1 SEHNR and CDR2 FQNEAQ (reference sequence). The V and J ends lost 0 bases and 12 bases respectively, with 17 bases between them. CDR3 length equals 14 residues. Here the CDR3 reads CASSLARRGQAPFF. CDR3 sequence (DNA): TGTGCCAGCAGCTTAGCGAGGCGGGGCCAGGCACCTTTCTTT. Looking up the rest from reference TRBV7-9 and TRBJ1-1 gives the full variable domain: DTGVSQNPRHKITKRGQNVTFRCDPISEHNRLYWYRQTLGQGPEFLTYFQNEAQLEKSRLLSDRFSAERPKGSFSTLEIQRTEQGDSAMYLCASSLARRGQAPFFGQGTRLTVV.

The rearrangement joins TRBV27 to TRBJ2-1, with TRBD2 identical over 9 bases. The CDR3 covers 16 residues. V lost 5 bases, J lost 5 bases, and 10 bases stayed unmatched. Germline assignment: CDR1 MNHEY and CDR2 SMNVEV (reference sequence). The CDR3 protein is CASSIPSGEGDNEQFF. The CDR3 nucleotides read TGTGCCAGCAGTATCCCTAGCGGGGAGGGAGACAATGAGCAGTTCTTC.

This chain uses TRBV7-2 with TRBJ2-1; D gene unclear. Germline CDR1 SGHTA, CDR2 FQGNSA. The CDR3 loop spans 16 amino acids. V lost 0 bases and J 6 bases, leaving 15 bases between the germline ends. CDR3 coding DNA: TGTGCCAGCAGCTTAGCCCTGTGGTCTGCGTCCAATGAGCAGTTCTTC. This sequence encodes CASSLALWSASNEQFF.

This rearrangement joins TRBV27 to TRBJ1-4, with 10 bases matching TRBD1. The J segment lost 7 bases and the V segment lost 4 bases, leaving 3 bases of the junction unmatched. The V gene's germline CDR1 is MNHEY and CDR2 SMNVEV (reference sequence). This CDR3 has 14 amino acids. The CDR3 spells CASSSRQGAEKLFF. The CDR3 DNA follows: TGTGCCAGCAGTTCTAGACAGGGGGCTGAAAAACTGTTTTTT.

V usage is TRBV6-5 and J usage is TRBJ1-1; 10 bases align to TRBD1. The CDR3 runs 14 residues. From germline, CDR1 is MNHEY and CDR2 SVGAGI. The junction had 12 bases not matched to a gene; V was cut back by 6 bases and J by 11 bases. The CDR3 sequence is CASSYGTGARVAFF. The CDR3 DNA is TGTGCCAGCAGCTACGGGACAGGGGCTAGAGTGGCTTTCTTT.